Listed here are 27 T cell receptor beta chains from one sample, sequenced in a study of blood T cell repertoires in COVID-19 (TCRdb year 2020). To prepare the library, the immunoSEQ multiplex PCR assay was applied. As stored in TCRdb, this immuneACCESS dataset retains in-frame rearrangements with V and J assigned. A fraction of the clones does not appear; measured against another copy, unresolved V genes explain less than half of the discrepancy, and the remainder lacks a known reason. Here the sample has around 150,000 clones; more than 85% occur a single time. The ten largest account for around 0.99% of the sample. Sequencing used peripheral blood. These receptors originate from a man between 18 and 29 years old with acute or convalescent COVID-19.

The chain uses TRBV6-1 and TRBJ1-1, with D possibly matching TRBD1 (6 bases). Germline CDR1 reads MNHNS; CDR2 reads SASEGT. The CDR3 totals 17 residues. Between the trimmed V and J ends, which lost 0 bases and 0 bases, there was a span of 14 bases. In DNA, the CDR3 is TGTGCCAGCAGTGAAGCGCGGCAGGGGTACATGAACACTGAAGCTTTCTTT. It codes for CASSEARQGYMNTEAFF.

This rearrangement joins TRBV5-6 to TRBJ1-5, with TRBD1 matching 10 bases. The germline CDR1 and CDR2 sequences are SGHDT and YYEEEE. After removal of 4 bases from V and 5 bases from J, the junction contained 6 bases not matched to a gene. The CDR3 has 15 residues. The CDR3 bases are TGTGCCAGCAGCCAACTCGGACAGGGGGATCAGCCCCAGCATTTT. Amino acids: CASSQLGQGDQPQHF.

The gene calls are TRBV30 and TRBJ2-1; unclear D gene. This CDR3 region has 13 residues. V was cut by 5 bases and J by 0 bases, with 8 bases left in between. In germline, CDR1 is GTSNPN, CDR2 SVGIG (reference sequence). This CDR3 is CAWAPSSYNEQFF. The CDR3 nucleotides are TGTGCCTGGGCCCCGAGCTCCTACAATGAGCAGTTCTTC. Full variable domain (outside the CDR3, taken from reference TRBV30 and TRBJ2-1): SQTIHQWPATLVQPVGSPLSLECTVEGTSNPNLYWYRQAAGRGLQLLFYSVGIGQISSEVPQNLSASRPQDRQFILSSKKLLLSDSGFYLCAWAPSSYNEQFFGPGTRLTVL.

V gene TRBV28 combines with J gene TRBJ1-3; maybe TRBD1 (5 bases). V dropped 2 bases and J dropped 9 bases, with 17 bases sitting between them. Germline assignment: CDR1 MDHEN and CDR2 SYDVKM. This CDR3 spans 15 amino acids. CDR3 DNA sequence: TGTGCCAGCAGTTTAACCGGGAGGGGCGGTCGCACCATATATTTT. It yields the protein CASSLTGRGGRTIYF.

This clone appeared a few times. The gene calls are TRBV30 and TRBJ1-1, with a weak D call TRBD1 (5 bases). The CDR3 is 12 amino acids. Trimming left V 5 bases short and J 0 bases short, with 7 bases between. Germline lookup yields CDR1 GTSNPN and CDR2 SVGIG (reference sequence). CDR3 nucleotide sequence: TGTGCCTGGGACAGAATGAACACTGAAGCTTTCTTT. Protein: CAWDRMNTEAFF.

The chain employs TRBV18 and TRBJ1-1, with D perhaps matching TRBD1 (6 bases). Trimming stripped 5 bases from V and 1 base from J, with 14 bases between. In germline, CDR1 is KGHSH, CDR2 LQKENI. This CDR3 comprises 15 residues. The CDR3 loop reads CASSRERGGNTEAFF. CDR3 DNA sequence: TGTGCCAGCTCAAGGGAGCGAGGGGGGAACACTGAAGCTTTCTTT. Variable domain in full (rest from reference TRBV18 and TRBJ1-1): NAGVMQNPRHLVRRRGQEARLRCSPMKGHSHVYWYRQLPEEGLKFMVYLQKENIIDESGMPKERFSAEFPKEGPSILRIQQVVRGDSAAYFCASSRERGGNTEAFFGQGTRLTVV.

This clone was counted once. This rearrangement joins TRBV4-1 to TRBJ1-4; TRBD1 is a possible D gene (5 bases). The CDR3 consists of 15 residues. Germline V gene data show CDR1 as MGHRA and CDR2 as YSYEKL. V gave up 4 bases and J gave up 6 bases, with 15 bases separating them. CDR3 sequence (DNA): TGCGCCAGCAGCCGATATTTTAGGGGCGATGAAAAACTGTTTTTT. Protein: CASSRYFRGDEKLFF.

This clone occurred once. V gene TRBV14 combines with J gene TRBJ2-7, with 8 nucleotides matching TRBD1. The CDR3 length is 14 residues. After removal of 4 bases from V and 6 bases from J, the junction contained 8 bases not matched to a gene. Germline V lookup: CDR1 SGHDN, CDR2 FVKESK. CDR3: CASSRLTGGVEQYV. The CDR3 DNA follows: TGTGCCAGCAGCCGGCTTACAGGGGGAGTCGAGCAGTACGTC.

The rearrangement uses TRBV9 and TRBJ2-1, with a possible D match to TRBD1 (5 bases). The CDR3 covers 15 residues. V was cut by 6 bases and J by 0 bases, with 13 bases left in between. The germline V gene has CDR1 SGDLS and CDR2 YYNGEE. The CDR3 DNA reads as TGTGCCAGCACCCCCCCAGGGTCCTCCTACAATGAGCAGTTCTTC. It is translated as CASTPPGSSYNEQFF.

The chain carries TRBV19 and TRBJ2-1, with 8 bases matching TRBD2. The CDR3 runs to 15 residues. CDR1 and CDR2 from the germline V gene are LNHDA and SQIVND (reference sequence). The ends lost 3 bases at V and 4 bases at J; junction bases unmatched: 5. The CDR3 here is CASSIGLADYNEQFF. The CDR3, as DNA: TGTGCCAGTAGTATTGGACTAGCCGATTACAATGAGCAGTTCTTC. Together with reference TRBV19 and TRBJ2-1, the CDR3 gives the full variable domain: DGGITQSPKYLFRKEGQNVTLSCEQNLNHDAMYWYRQDPGQGLRLIYYSQIVNDFQKGDIAEGYSVSREKKESFPLTVTSAQKNPTAFYLCASSIGLADYNEQFFGPGTRLTVL.

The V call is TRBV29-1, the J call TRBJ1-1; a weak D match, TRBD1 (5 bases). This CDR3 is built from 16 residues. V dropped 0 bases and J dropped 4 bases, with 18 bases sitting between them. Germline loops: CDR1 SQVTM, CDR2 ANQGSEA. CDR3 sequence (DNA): TGCAGCGTTGAAGACCCTTTGGGGGGATTGGGCACTGAAGCTTTCTTT. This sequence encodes CSVEDPLGGLGTEAFF.

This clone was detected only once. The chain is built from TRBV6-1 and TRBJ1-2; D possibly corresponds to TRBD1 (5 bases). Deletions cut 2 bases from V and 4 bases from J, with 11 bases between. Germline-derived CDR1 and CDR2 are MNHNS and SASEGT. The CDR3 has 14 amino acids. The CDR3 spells CASSEKAGGYGYTF. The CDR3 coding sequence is TGTGCCAGCAGTGAAAAGGCCGGGGGCTATGGCTACACCTTC.

The CDR3 spells CAISVQGAGYGYTF. The CDR3 DNA follows: TGTGCCATCAGCGTACAGGGGGCTGGCTATGGCTACACCTTC. The chain uses TRBV10-3 and TRBJ1-2; 9 positions agree with TRBD1. The germline V gene encodes CDR1 ENHRY and CDR2 SYGVKD. The V segment lost 6 bases and the J segment 4 bases; nucleotides outside the gene matches: 6. The CDR3 runs to 14 residues.

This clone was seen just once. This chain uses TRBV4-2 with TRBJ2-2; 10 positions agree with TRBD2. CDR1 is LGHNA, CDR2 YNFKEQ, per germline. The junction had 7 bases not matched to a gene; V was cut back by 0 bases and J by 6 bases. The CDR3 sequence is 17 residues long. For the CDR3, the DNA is TGTGCCAGCAGCCAAGAATTAGCGGGGGGCGGCGCCGGGGAGCTGTTTTTT. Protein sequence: CASSQELAGGGAGELFF.

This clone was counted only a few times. This chain's CDR3 is CASSGPGNQPQHF. In DNA, the CDR3 is TGTGCCAGTAGTGGTCCAGGGAATCAGCCCCAGCATTTT. The V and J genes are TRBV19 and TRBJ1-5; D may be TRBD1 (5 bases). Between the trimmed V and J ends, which lost 5 bases and 4 bases, there was a span of 9 bases. This CDR3 contains 13 residues. Germline CDR1 is LNHDA and CDR2 is SQIVND (reference sequence).

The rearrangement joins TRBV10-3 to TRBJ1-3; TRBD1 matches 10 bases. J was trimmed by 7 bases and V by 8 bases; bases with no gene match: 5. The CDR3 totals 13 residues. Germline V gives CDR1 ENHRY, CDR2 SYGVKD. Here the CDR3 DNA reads TGTGCCATCGGGACAGGGGCGGCGAACACCATATATTTT. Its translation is CAIGTGAANTIYF.

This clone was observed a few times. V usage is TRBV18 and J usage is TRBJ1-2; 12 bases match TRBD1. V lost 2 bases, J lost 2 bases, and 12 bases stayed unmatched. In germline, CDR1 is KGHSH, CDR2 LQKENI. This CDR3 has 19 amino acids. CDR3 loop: CASSPTPGTGGESNYGYTF. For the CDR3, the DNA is TGTGCCAGCTCACCAACTCCCGGGACAGGGGGCGAATCAAACTATGGCTACACCTTC.

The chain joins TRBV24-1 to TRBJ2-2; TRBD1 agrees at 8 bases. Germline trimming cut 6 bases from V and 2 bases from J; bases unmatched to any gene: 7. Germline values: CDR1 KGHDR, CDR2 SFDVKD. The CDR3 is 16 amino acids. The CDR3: CATSNYGTGNTGELFF. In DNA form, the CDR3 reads TGTGCCACCAGTAATTACGGGACAGGTAACACCGGGGAGCTGTTTTTT.

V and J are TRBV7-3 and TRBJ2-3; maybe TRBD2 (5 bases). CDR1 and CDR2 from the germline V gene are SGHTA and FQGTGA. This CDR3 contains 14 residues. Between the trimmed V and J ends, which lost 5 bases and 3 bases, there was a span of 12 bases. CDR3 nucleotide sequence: TGTGCCAGCAGCCCTCCGGGGTCGACAGATACGCAGTATTTT. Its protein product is CASSPPGSTDTQYF.

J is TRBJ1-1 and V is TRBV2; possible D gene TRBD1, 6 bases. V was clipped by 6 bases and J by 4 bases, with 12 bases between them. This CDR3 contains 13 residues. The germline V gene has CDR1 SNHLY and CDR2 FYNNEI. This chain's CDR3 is CASRNRDTTEAFF. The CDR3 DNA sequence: TGTGCCAGCAGGAACCGGGACACCACTGAAGCTTTCTTT.

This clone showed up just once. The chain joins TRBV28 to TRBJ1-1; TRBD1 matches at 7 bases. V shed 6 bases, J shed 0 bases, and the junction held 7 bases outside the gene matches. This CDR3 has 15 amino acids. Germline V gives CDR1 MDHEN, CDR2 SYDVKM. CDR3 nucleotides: TGTGCCAGCAGAGCTGGGGACAGAATGAACACTGAAGCTTTCTTT. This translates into CASRAGDRMNTEAFF.

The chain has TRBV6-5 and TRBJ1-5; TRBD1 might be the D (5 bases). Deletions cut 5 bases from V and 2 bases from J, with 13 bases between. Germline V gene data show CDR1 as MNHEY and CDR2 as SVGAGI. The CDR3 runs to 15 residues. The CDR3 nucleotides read TGTGCCAGCAGTCGGTGGGGGGATGGCAATCAGCCCCAGCATTTT. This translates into CASSRWGDGNQPQHF.

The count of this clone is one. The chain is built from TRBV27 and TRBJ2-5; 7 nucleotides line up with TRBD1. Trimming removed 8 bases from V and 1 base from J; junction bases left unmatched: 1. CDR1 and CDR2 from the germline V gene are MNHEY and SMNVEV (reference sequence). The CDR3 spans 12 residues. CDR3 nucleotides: TGTGCCAGCTGGACAGGCCAAGAGACCCAGTACTTC. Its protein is CASWTGQETQYF.

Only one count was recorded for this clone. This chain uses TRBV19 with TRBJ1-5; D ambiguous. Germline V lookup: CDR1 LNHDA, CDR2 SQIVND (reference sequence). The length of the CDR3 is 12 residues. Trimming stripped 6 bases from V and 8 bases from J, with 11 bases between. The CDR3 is CASSYRLEPQHF. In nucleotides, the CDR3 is TGTGCCAGTAGCTATCGGTTGGAGCCCCAGCATTTT.

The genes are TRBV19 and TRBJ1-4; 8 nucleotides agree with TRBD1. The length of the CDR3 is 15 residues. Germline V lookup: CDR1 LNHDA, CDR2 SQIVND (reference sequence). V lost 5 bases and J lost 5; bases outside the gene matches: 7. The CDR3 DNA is TGTGCCAGTAGTCCAGAAAGGACAGGGAATGAAAAACTGTTTTTT. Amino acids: CASSPERTGNEKLFF.

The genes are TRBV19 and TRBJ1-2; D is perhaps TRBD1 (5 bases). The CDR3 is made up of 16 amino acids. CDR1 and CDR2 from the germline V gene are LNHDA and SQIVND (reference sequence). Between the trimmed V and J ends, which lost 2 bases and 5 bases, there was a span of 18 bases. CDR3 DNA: TGTGCCAGTAGTATAACGCTTCAGGGCATTGAGTATGGCTACACCTTC. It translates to CASSITLQGIEYGYTF.

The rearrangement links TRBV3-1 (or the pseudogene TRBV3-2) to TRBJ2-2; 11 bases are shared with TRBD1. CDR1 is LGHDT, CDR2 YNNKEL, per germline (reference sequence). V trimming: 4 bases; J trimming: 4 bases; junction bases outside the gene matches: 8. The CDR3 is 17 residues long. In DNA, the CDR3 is TGTGCCAGCAGCCGGACGGGACAGGGGGTTGGCACCGGGGAGCTGTTTTTT. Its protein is CASSRTGQGVGTGELFF.